The 29 T cell receptor beta chains below come from one sample, sequenced in a study of T cell repertoires in cytomegalovirus infection. TCRdb ran MiXCR on the reads and lists one entry per CDR3 protein. Among 500,000 or so distinct CDR3 sequences, about 17% were seen once, and the ten largest hold 20% to 30%. The specimen sequenced was CD8+ T cells from PBMCs. The receptor set was obtained from a human donor in good health (CMV status not recorded). Some clones in this sample may be carry-over from other donors' samples.

This clonotype was observed a few times. This chain joins TRBV15 and TRBJ2-2, with D uncertain. Germline CDR1 is LNHNV and CDR2 is YYDKDF (reference sequence). The length of the CDR3 is 12 residues. The V and J ends lost 5 bases and 4 bases respectively, with 5 bases between them. This chain's CDR3 is CATSPTTGELFF. The CDR3 coding sequence is TGTGCCACCAGCCCGACCACCGGGGAGCTGTTTTTT.

This clonotype was seen repeatedly, ten times or more. The chain has TRBV12-3 or TRBV12-4 and TRBJ1-2; D not certain. CDR3 length: 14 amino acids. Trimming shortened V by 5 bases and J by 4 bases, and 14 bases separated the two germline ends. The CDR3 reads CASSAGRRPYGYTF. The CDR3 DNA reads TGTGCCAGCAGTGCAGGACGGAGGCCCTATGGCTACACCTTC.

CDR3 nucleotides: TGTGCCAGCAGCGTAGGGAAGCAGGGGTCTAATGAAAAACTGTTTTTT. This encodes CASSVGKQGSNEKLFF. V usage is TRBV9 and J usage is TRBJ1-4; D may be TRBD1 (6 bases). The germline CDR1 and CDR2 sequences are SGDLS and YYNGEE. Trimming took off 0 bases at V and 3 bases at J, with 12 bases between the two ends. The CDR3 loop spans 16 amino acids.

In this sample, this clonotype turned up once. The chain employs TRBV4-2 and TRBJ1-1; D gene uncertain. The germline gives CDR1 LGHNA, CDR2 YNFKEQ. Trimming cost V 2 bases and J 1 base, with 5 bases left between them. The CDR3 spans 13 residues. CDR3 nucleotide sequence: TGTGCCAGCAGCCAACCACAGAACACTGAAGCTTTCTTT. It yields the protein CASSQPQNTEAFF.

There are a few counts of this clonotype. The chain uses TRBV4-1 and TRBJ2-6; D gene uncertain. CDR1 and CDR2 (germline): MGHRA, YSYEKL. V lost 6 bases, J lost 0 bases, and 6 bases lay in between. CDR3 length: 14 amino acids. CDR3 sequence: CASRLGSGANVLTF. Here the CDR3 DNA reads TGCGCCAGCAGGCTAGGCTCTGGGGCCAACGTCCTGACTTTC.

This clonotype was counted between two and nine times. This chain uses TRBV27 with TRBJ2-3; TRBD2 matches 10 bases. The CDR3 totals 16 residues. CDR1 is MNHEY, CDR2 SMNVEV, per germline (reference sequence). V trimming: 6 bases; J trimming: 3 bases; junction bases outside the gene matches: 9. The CDR3 bases are TGTGCCAGCAGCTCCTCCCCTAGCGGGAGTACAGATACGCAGTATTTT. It codes for CASSSSPSGSTDTQYF.

There are many counts of this clonotype. The gene calls are TRBV5-4 and TRBJ2-2, with 9 bases that match TRBD1. Germline loops: CDR1 SGHNT, CDR2 YYREEE (reference sequence). This CDR3 contains 13 residues. Trimming cost V 7 bases and J 6 bases; bases outside gene matches: 4. In DNA, the CDR3 is TGTGCCAGCTCCGGGACAGGGTCCGGGGAGCTGTTTTTT. It translates to CASSGTGSGELFF. The whole variable domain, remainder taken from reference TRBV5-4 and TRBJ2-2, is ETGVTQSPTHLIKTRGQQVTLRCSSQSGHNTVSWYQQALGQGPQFIFQYYREEENGRGNFPPRFSGLQFPNYSSELNVNALELDDSALYLCASSGTGSGELFFGEGSRLTVL.

Concerning this clonotype itself: A junction boundary mismatches the germline segment, possibly from a read error. The chain couples TRBV2 to TRBJ2-5; D ambiguous. The CDR3 sequence is 10 residues long. From germline, CDR1 is SNHLY and CDR2 FYNNEI. The CDR3: CASIEGTQYF. CDR3 DNA sequence: TGTGCCAGCATTGAAGGGACCCAGTACTTC.

This clonotype was counted many times. The chain has TRBV15 and TRBJ2-3, with 8 bases lining up with TRBD2. Germline V gene sequence: CDR1 LNHNV, CDR2 YYDKDF (reference sequence). The CDR3 runs 14 residues. Trimming removed 2 bases from V and 4 bases from J; junction bases left unmatched: 2. The CDR3, as DNA: TGTGCCACCAGCAGAAGCGGGAGTGCAGATACGCAGTATTTT. Translation gives CATSRSGSADTQYF.

This chain connects TRBV9 to TRBJ2-7; tentatively, D is TRBD1 or TRBD2 (6 bases each). This CDR3 comprises 15 residues. Trimming took off 3 bases at V and 8 bases at J, with 21 bases between the two ends. In germline, CDR1 is SGDLS, CDR2 YYNGEE. The CDR3 DNA sequence: TGTGCCAGCAGCGCCCCTTCAGGGGAGGTGGGTCAGCAGTACTTC. Protein sequence: CASSAPSGEVGQQYF.

This clonotype was detected many times. V gene TRBV19 combines with J gene TRBJ1-4, with 8 bases fitting TRBD1. V shed 11 bases, J shed 3 bases, and the junction held 8 bases outside the gene matches. The germline V gene has CDR1 LNHDA and CDR2 SQIVND (reference sequence). This CDR3 has 14 amino acids. CDR3 amino acids: CAVTGGQANEKLFF. The CDR3 region has the DNA TGTGCCGTCACTGGGGGACAGGCTAATGAAAAACTGTTTTTT.

This clonotype was detected many times. The chain links TRBV11-2 to TRBJ1-3; D might be TRBD1 (5 bases). Germline V gene lookup returns CDR1 SGHAT and CDR2 FQNNGV. This CDR3 spans 17 amino acids. Trimming took 5 bases from V and 3 from J, leaving 20 bases between them. Here the CDR3 DNA reads TGTGCCAGCAGCCCCTGGGAAGGGGCGAGGAGTGGAAACACCATATATTTT. This sequence encodes CASSPWEGARSGNTIYF. Drawing the rest from reference TRBV11-2 and TRBJ1-3, the complete variable domain is EAGVAQSPRYKIIEKRQSVAFWCNPISGHATLYWYQQILGQGPKLLIQFQNNGVVDDSQLPKDRFSAERLKGVDSTLKIQPAKLEDSAVYLCASSPWEGARSGNTIYFGEGSWLTVV.

This clonotype turned up a few times. The V and J genes are TRBV27 and TRBJ2-7, with D maybe TRBD2 (7 bases). The V gene lost 8 bases and the J gene lost 7 bases, with 21 bases spanning the gap. The CDR3 sequence is 14 residues long. Germline assignment: CDR1 MNHEY and CDR2 SMNVEV (reference sequence). The DNA for the CDR3 is TGTGCCAGCCGGCGGCGGGGGCCCTTAGGGGAGCAGTACTTC. The encoded protein is CASRRRGPLGEQYF.

A few counts support this clonotype. The V call is TRBV3-1, the J call TRBJ2-1, with unresolved D. Per the germline V gene, CDR1 is LGHDT and CDR2 is YNNKEL (reference sequence). With 4 bases removed from V and 0 bases from J, the gap between germline ends came to 16 bases. The CDR3 length is 17 residues. The CDR3 bases are TGTGCCAGCAGCCCCGATAGTCCGCGGAGCTCCTACAATGAGCAGTTCTTC. Amino acids: CASSPDSPRSSYNEQFF.

This clonotype was seen a few times. V and J are TRBV4-1 and TRBJ2-1; the D gene is possibly TRBD2 (5 bases). The CDR3 consists of 15 residues. Looked up from germline, CDR1 is MGHRA and CDR2 is YSYEKL. Between the trimmed V and J ends, which lost 0 bases and 9 bases, there was a span of 15 bases. DNA for the CDR3: TGCGCCAGCAGCCAAGAACGGGGATTTTTAAGTGAGCAGTTCTTC. Residues: CASSQERGFLSEQFF.

Only a few counts were recorded for this clonotype. The chain couples TRBV6-5 to TRBJ1-4, with TRBD1 as a possible D gene (5 bases). The length of the CDR3 is 14 residues. V lost 2 bases and J 7 bases, leaving 11 bases between the germline ends. Germline-derived CDR1 and CDR2 are MNHEY and SVGAGI. Here the CDR3 DNA reads TGTGCCAGCAGTTACCAACAGGAAAGTGAAAAACTGTTTTTT. Residues: CASSYQQESEKLFF.

The chain joins TRBV12-3 or TRBV12-4 to TRBJ2-7, with TRBD2 identical over 11 bases. The CDR3 is 15 amino acids. Germline trimming cut 5 bases from V and 6 bases from J; bases unmatched to any gene: 9. The CDR3: CASSLGLADYFEQYF. DNA for the CDR3: TGTGCCAGCAGTCTGGGACTAGCGGACTACTTCGAGCAGTACTTC.

This clonotype appeared many times. The chain has TRBV28 and TRBJ2-3, with 10 bases matching TRBD2. Germline V CDR1 and CDR2: MDHEN, SYDVKM. CDR3 size: 15 residues. With 6 bases clipped from V and 0 bases from J, the junction kept 3 bases outside the gene matches. Written as DNA, the CDR3 is TGTGCCAGCAGAACTAGCGGGACTAGCACAGATACGCAGTATTTT. The encoded protein is CASRTSGTSTDTQYF.

The sample holds many counts of this clonotype. The junction differs from germline at one of its ends, possibly a read error. The DNA of the CDR3 is TGTGCCAGCAGCTTAGATTCAGCGGACAGGGGAGTTTTC. Translating it yields CASSLDSADRGVF. The chain couples TRBV7-8 to TRBJ2-7; 9 bases line up with TRBD1. This CDR3 spans 13 amino acids. Germline V gene data show CDR1 as SGHVS and CDR2 as FQNEAQ. The whole variable domain, filled in from reference TRBV7-8 and TRBJ2-7, reads GAGVSQSPRYKVAKRGQDVALRCDPISGHVSLFWYQQALGQGPEFLTYFQNEAQLDKSGLPSDRFFAERPEGSVSTLKIQRTQQEDSAVYLCASSLDSADRGVFGPGTRLTVT.

The V and J genes are TRBV19 and TRBJ1-2; D is unresolved. The CDR3 is 16 residues long. Trimming pared 5 bases from V and 6 bases from J, leaving 22 bases between. Germline V gene lookup returns CDR1 LNHDA and CDR2 SQIVND (reference sequence). The CDR3 DNA reads as TGTGCCAGTAGTGGGCTCTGGATCAAAATGGAGCATGGCTACACCTTC. As protein: CASSGLWIKMEHGYTF.

This chain uses TRBV5-1 with TRBJ1-1, with 7 bases aligning to TRBD1. Germline V lookup: CDR1 SGHRS, CDR2 YFSETQ. Germline trimming cut 5 bases from V and 4 bases from J; bases unmatched to any gene: 5. This CDR3 is built from 13 residues. CDR3 DNA: TGCGCCAGCAGACAGACAGGGTCCACTGAAGCTTTCTTT. Protein product: CASRQTGSTEAFF.

V usage is TRBV20-1 and J usage is TRBJ2-7, with D perhaps TRBD2 (5 bases). The V gene's germline CDR1 is DFQATT and CDR2 SNEGSKA (reference sequence). CDR3 length: 14 residues. V was pared by 3 bases and J by 1 base, with 13 bases between. CDR3 in DNA: TGCAGTGCTAGTTTTGCGGGTACATCCTACGAGCAGTACTTC. Its protein product is CSASFAGTSYEQYF.

The table lists this clonotype with a few counts. CDR3: CASSVGQGALNEQFF. The DNA for the CDR3 is TGTGCCAGCAGCGTAGGACAGGGGGCTCTCAATGAGCAGTTCTTC. The chain joins TRBV9 to TRBJ2-1, with 10 bases lining up with TRBD1. V was pared by 0 bases and J by 6 bases, with 3 bases of the junction left unmatched. The CDR3 runs 15 residues. The germline V gene encodes CDR1 SGDLS and CDR2 YYNGEE.

This clonotype was detected a few times. V and J are TRBV5-1 and TRBJ1-1; tentatively, D is TRBD1 (5 bases). This CDR3 contains 13 residues. Trimming took off 0 bases at V and 7 bases at J, with 10 bases between the two ends. The germline V gene has CDR1 SGHRS and CDR2 YFSETQ. CDR3: CASSLAGQGEAFF. DNA of the CDR3: TGCGCCAGCAGCTTGGCCGGGCAGGGTGAAGCTTTCTTT.

This clonotype was recorded only once. A much larger clone sits a single nucleotide away, making a read error possible. V is TRBV6-6 and J is TRBJ1-5, with D possibly being TRBD1 (5 bases). CDR3 length: 14 amino acids. The germline CDR1 and CDR2 sequences are MNHNY and SVGAGI (reference sequence). The germline V and J ends were trimmed by 6 bases and 4 bases, with 13 bases remaining between them. Written as DNA, the CDR3 is TGTGCCAGCAGCAGGGTCGGTCCAAATCAGCCCCAGCATTTT. Amino acid sequence: CASSRVGPNQPQHF.

This clonotype has more than one count but fewer than ten. The J gene is TRBJ2-7, the V gene TRBV15; TRBD1 matches at 7 bases. The CDR3 extends over 15 amino acids. Germline CDR1 reads LNHNV; CDR2 reads YYDKDF (reference sequence). Germline trimming cut 2 bases from V and 6 bases from J; bases unmatched to any gene: 10. The CDR3 bases are TGTGCCACCAGCAGATCCCGACAGGGTCAAGGCGAGCAGTACTTC. This translates into CATSRSRQGQGEQYF.

Comments on this clonotype: This sequence may be a read error, since a much larger clone differs from it by one base. The chain links TRBV12-3 or TRBV12-4 to TRBJ2-3; D is possibly TRBD1 or TRBD2 (5 bases each). Trimming removed 4 bases from V and 2 bases from J, with 13 bases in between. This CDR3 has 15 residues. The CDR3 spells CASSSPGQHTDTQYF. The CDR3 DNA is TGTGCCAGCAGTTCACCGGGGCAACACACAGATACGCAGTATTTT.

This clonotype was seen more than once but under ten times. V is TRBV3-1 and J is TRBJ2-1; TRBD2 matches at 9 bases. The CDR3 extends over 17 amino acids. Per germline, CDR1 LGHDT and CDR2 YNNKEL (reference sequence). V lost 4 bases and J lost 8; bases outside the gene matches: 15. The CDR3 loop is CASSPTLAGGNRDEQFF. In DNA, the CDR3 is TGTGCCAGCAGCCCCACTTTGGCGGGGGGGAACCGTGATGAGCAGTTCTTC.

The table lists this clonotype with many counts. The junction and the germline gene differ at one end; a read error may be behind it. The chain combines TRBV5-5 with TRBJ1-2; TRBD1 agrees at 7 bases. Germline V gives CDR1 SGHKS, CDR2 YYEKEE (reference sequence). The CDR3 extends over 14 amino acids. In DNA form, the CDR3 reads TGTGCCAGCAGTTTGGCAGGGGGGAACTATGGCTACACCTTC. Translated, it gives CASSLAGGNYGYTF.